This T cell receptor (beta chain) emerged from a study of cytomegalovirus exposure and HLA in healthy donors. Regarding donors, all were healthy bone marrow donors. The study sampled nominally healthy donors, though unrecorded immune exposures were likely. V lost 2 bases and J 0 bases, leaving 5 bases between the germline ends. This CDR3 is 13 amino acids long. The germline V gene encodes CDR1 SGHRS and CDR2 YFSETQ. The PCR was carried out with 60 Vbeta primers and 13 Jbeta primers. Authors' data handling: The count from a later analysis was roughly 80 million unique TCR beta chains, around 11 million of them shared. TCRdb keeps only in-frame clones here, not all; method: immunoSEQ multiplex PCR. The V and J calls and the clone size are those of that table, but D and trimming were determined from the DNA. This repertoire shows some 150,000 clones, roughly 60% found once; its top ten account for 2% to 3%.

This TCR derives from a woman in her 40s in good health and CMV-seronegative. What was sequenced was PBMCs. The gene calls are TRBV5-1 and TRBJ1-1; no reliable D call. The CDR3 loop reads CASSFGMNTEAFF. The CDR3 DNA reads TGCGCCAGCAGCTTCGGGATGAACACTGAAGCTTTCTTT.